This T cell receptor (beta chain) was documented in a study of spatial heterogeneity in lung cancer. Study-level information: The study consistently detected more beta-chain than alpha-chain sequences. Study-level points and caveats: Ubiquitous expanded tumor TCRs appeared in blood more at resection than follow-up.

Indicated time point: blood at routine non-recurrence follow-up after resection. Without sorting, whole RNA was sequenced from tumor, nontumor lung or frozen PBMC. The CDR3 runs 14 residues. V lost 4 bases, J lost 3 bases, and 2 bases stayed unmatched. Germline values: CDR1 SGHRS, CDR2 YFSETQ. Note on this clonotype: Its antigen is unknown.

Unique molecular identifiers tagged every individual TCR cDNA molecule. From the 5' RACE reads, TCRdb called clonotypes with MiXCR, one entry per CDR3 protein. The table has about 94,000 distinct CDR3 sequences, 15% to 20% seen once. This clonotype was obtained from a male donor with early-stage non-small cell lung cancer. The chain has TRBV5-1 and TRBJ2-7, with TRBD2 matching over 12 bases. The sample consisted of PBMCs, taken at follow-up. CDR3 in DNA: TGCGCCAGCAGCGTGACTAGCGGGAGCTACGAGCAGTACTTC. Translated: CASSVTSGSYEQYF. The complete variable domain, with remaining parts taken from reference TRBV5-1 and TRBJ2-7, reads KAGVTQTPRYLIKTRGQQVTLSCSPISGHRSVSWYQQTPGQGLQFLFEYFSETQRNKGNFPGRFSGRQFSNSRSEMNVSTLELGDSALYLCASSVTSGSYEQYFGPGTRLTVT.